This T cell receptor beta chain was sequenced in a study of beta chain features in type 1 diabetes. Study in general: Healthy donors and patients showed comparable age, gender and cell yields. Study-level results: Using cDNA template may skew counts toward highly expressing activated cells.

The V gene's germline CDR1 is SGHTA and CDR2 FQGNSA. V lost 4 bases, J lost 5 bases, and 21 bases lay in between. This CDR3 has 17 residues. Each of the sorted populations had a purity greater than 95%. As for this clone: The antigen remains unidentified.

The authors reverse transcribed all of the isolated RNA, so sequencing captured expressed TCRB transcripts. The repertoire was sequenced with immunoSEQ multiplex PCR; TCRdb's copy has only in-frame clones and lacks some. The table has 350,000 to 450,000 clones, less than 15% seen once; the top ten hold about 0.019%. The V and J genes are TRBV7-2 and TRBJ1-5; the D gene is possibly TRBD1 (5 bases). The receptor's source is a woman aged 18-29 years in good health. Sequencing was performed on naive CD4+ T cells from blood. Here the CDR3 reads CASSSWDRGSSDQPQHF. The CDR3 DNA sequence: TGTGCCAGCAGCTCTTGGGATAGGGGTTCTTCGGATCAGCCCCAGCATTTT.